This T cell receptor beta chain was retrieved from a study of Ad26.COV2.S vaccination and SARS-CoV-2 variants. Looking at the study overall: Sample donor was a member of the COV1001 Ad26.COV2.S trial arm. General study findings and limits: Vaccinees and placebo recipients showed similar non-spike TCR breadth.

This clone appeared once. The antigen is undetermined. Here immunoSEQ multiplex PCR was the method, and the copy in TCRdb shows in-frame clones only, minus some. Altogether about 410,000 clones are present, over 80% being singletons, with the ten largest covering 1.5% to 2%. Treatment: 15 to 20 received Ad26.COV2.S at low or high dose, single or two shots; roughly five received placebo; per-sample allocation not given. Sampling was performed 63 days after the first vaccine or placebo injection. This clonotype originated in a person between 18 and 60 years old who received the Ad26.COV2.S COVID-19 vaccine or a placebo. The sequences come from peripheral blood, collected in a trial of Ad26.COV2.S vaccine versus placebo.

The CDR3 loop reads CASSYWTGMSGYTF. The CDR3 nucleotides are TGTGCCAGCAGTTACTGGACAGGGATGAGCGGCTACACCTTC. V usage is TRBV6-2 or TRBV6-3 and J usage is TRBJ1-2; 8 positions match TRBD1. CDR1 is MNHEY, CDR2 SVGEGT, per germline. The CDR3 runs to 14 residues. Unmatched junction bases numbered 6, after V lost 1 base and J lost 8 bases.